Reported below is one T cell receptor beta chain. Its antigen is unknown. These data belong to a study of cytomegalovirus exposure and HLA in healthy donors. Study conclusions and caveats: In a later analysis, TCR beta V- and J-gene trimming showed a link to a missense DCLRE1C variant.

Trimming cost V 2 bases and J 0 bases, with 11 bases left between them. Germline V lookup: CDR1 MNHEY, CDR2 SVGAGI. The CDR3 runs 15 residues. The PCR employed 60 Vbeta primers together with 13 Jbeta primers. Data came from immunoSEQ multiplex PCR; TCRdb stores just in-frame clones and leaves some out. In the table there are 120,000 to 150,000 clones, about 76% of which are singletons. The rearrangement links TRBV6-5 to TRBJ2-7, with D perhaps matching TRBD1 (6 bases). This TCR came from a man between 18 and 29 years old in good health and CMV-seronegative. Sample: PBMCs. Here the CDR3 reads CASSYRTDSSYEQYF. The DNA for the CDR3 is TGTGCCAGCAGTTACCGGACGGACAGCTCCTACGAGCAGTACTTC.